This T cell receptor (beta chain) is drawn from a study of T-cell reconstitution after alpha-beta-depleted transplantation in children. This clonotype occurred a few times. CDR3 length: 19 amino acids. Looked up from germline, CDR1 is SEHNR and CDR2 is FQNEAQ (reference sequence). J gave up 0 bases and V 0 bases, and 11 bases lay outside the gene matches. Construction of the TCRbeta library involved unique molecular identifiers. MiXCR, run by TCRdb on the PCR reads, gives a single entry per CDR3 protein. The sample shows around 480,000 distinct CDR3 sequences, about 33% of them seen only once. Material: PBMCs from the stem cell graft donor, obtained from the stem cell graft. The V and J genes are TRBV7-9 and TRBJ2-3; 8 nucleotides align to TRBD1. The origin of this receptor is a human donor who donated a stem cell graft to a child with aplastic anemia. The CDR3 loop reads CASSLAAIRGQASTDTQYF. Here the CDR3 DNA reads TGTGCCAGCAGCTTAGCGGCTATAAGGGGACAGGCAAGCACAGATACGCAGTATTTT.